This T cell receptor beta chain is drawn from a study of CD8 T cells in Susac syndrome. After removal of 9 bases from V and 2 bases from J, the junction contained 20 bases not matched to a gene. Germline V gene lookup returns CDR1 LNHDA and CDR2 SQIVND (reference sequence). The CDR3 sequence is 19 residues long. Reverse transcription of 0.5 to 1 ug RNA was performed with random hexamers. immunoSEQ multiplex PCR amplified TCR beta CDR3 across 54 Vbeta, 13 Jbeta. MiXCR, applied by TCRdb to the immunoSEQ multiplex PCR reads, yields one record per CDR3 protein. The table shows about 300,000 distinct CDR3 sequences, with about nine tenths occurring only once.

Sequenced input: CD8+ T cells from PBMCs. The TCR comes from a human donor with multiple sclerosis. The chain recombines TRBV19 with TRBJ2-3; 10 bases agree with TRBD2. In nucleotides, the CDR3 is TGTGCCAGCAAACCCAACCCGGGACTAGCGTTGAGGTCCACAGATACGCAGTATTTT. Amino acid sequence: CASKPNPGLALRSTDTQYF. Complete variable domain (other parts from reference TRBV19 and TRBJ2-3): DGGITQSPKYLFRKEGQNVTLSCEQNLNHDAMYWYRQDPGQGLRLIYYSQIVNDFQKGDIAEGYSVSREKKESFPLTVTSAQKNPTAFYLCASKPNPGLALRSTDTQYFGPGTRLTVL.